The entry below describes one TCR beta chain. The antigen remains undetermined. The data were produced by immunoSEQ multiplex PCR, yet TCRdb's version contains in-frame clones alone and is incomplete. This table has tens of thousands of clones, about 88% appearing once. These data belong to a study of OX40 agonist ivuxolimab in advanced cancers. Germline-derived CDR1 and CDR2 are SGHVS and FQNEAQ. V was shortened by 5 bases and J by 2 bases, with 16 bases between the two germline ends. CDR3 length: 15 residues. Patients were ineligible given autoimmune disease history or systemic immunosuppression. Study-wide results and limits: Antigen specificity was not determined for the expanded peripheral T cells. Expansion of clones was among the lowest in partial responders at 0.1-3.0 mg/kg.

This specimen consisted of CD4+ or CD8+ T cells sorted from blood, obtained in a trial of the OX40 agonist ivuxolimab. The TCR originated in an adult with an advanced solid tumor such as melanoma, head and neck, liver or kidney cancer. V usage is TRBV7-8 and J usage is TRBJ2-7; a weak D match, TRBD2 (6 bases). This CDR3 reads CASSIAGTSAYEQYF. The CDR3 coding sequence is TGTGCCAGCAGCATCGCCGGGACTTCCGCCTACGAGCAGTACTTC.